A single T cell receptor beta chain is shown here with its context. It was with 60 Vbeta and 13 Jbeta primers that the PCR ran. The data were produced by immunoSEQ multiplex PCR, yet TCRdb's version contains in-frame clones alone and is incomplete. The sample has more than 95,000 clones, over 65% seen once. The sample comes from a study of cytomegalovirus exposure and HLA in healthy donors. Trimming at V came to 6 bases and at J to 0 bases, leaving 8 bases not matched to a gene. CDR1 and CDR2 from the germline V gene are MDHEN and SYDVKM. This CDR3 region has 16 residues. The receptor was derived from a man in his forties in good health and CMV-seropositive. The rearrangement joins TRBV28 to TRBJ2-1; TRBD2 matches at 7 bases. Sequencing was carried out using PBMCs. CDR3 DNA: TGTGCCAGCAGGGGATTAGCGGGCCACTCCTACAATGAGCAGTTCTTC. It codes for CASRGLAGHSYNEQFF.